Below are 12 T cell receptor beta chains sequenced from a single sample in a study of regulatory dendritic cells for organ transplantation. No antigen has been assigned to these receptors. Sequenced by immunoSEQ multiplex PCR; TCRdb stores in-frame clones only, minus some. The table includes over 10,000 clones, about 80% detected once. CFSE-labeled sorted T cells met regulatory or mature dendritic cells for four to five days. The sequenced sample was naive CD4+ T cells from blood cultured with regulatory dendritic cells. The sample's subset: CD45RA+ naive T cells. Receptors were obtained from a human donor in good health.

The V and J genes are TRBV27 and TRBJ2-4, with 10 bases matching TRBD1. This CDR3 spans 14 amino acids. Trimming at V came to 3 bases and at J to 8 bases, leaving 4 bases not matched to a gene. Germline-derived CDR1 and CDR2 are MNHEY and SMNVEV (reference sequence). The chain's CDR3 is CASSFRDRGDIQYF. The CDR3 DNA reads as TGTGCCAGCAGTTTCCGGGACAGGGGTGACATTCAGTACTTC.

This sequence joins TRBV18 and TRBJ1-3; TRBD1 agrees at 7 bases. Germline CDR1 is KGHSH and CDR2 is LQKENI. V was pared by 3 bases and J by 0 bases, with 5 bases of the junction left unmatched. This CDR3 spans 16 amino acids. As DNA, the CDR3 is TGTGCCAGCTCACCCCGGGACAGCAGCTCTGGAAACACCATATATTTT. Encoded protein: CASSPRDSSSGNTIYF.

This clone is classed as medium-sized (0.01 to 0.1%). V is TRBV7-9 and J is TRBJ1-6; the match to TRBD1 covers 10 bases. CDR3 length equals 16 residues. The germline gives CDR1 SEHNR, CDR2 FQNEAQ (reference sequence). The trim removed 4 bases at V and 7 bases at J, leaving 7 bases unmatched. The CDR3 loop is CASSSGQGTGNSPLHF. As DNA, the CDR3 is TGTGCCAGCAGCTCGGGACAGGGGACGGGGAATTCACCCCTCCACTTT.

V usage is TRBV6-5 and J usage is TRBJ1-2; D not certain. CDR1 and CDR2 from the germline V gene are MNHEY and SVGAGI. Trimming left V 0 bases short and J 4 bases short, with 12 bases between. CDR3 size: 15 residues. CDR3 amino acids: CASSYSEILGYGYTF. The CDR3 region has the DNA TGTGCCAGCAGTTACTCGGAGATCCTTGGCTATGGCTACACCTTC.

V usage is TRBV5-4 and J usage is TRBJ1-1; TRBD1 might be the D (5 bases). V dropped 0 bases and J dropped 1 base, with 10 bases sitting between them. CDR1 is SGHNT and CDR2 is YYREEE in the germline V gene (reference sequence). The CDR3 extends over 15 amino acids. CDR3 in amino acids: CASSLAKQANTEAFF. The CDR3 nucleotides read TGTGCCAGCAGCTTGGCCAAACAGGCGAACACTGAAGCTTTCTTT.

This chain connects TRBV11-2 to TRBJ2-5, with TRBD2 as a possible D gene (5 bases). Trimming took 1 base from V and 0 from J, leaving 6 bases between them. This CDR3 region has 14 residues. The germline V gene has CDR1 SGHAT and CDR2 FQNNGV. CDR3 bases: TGTGCCAGCAGCTTAGGAGGGTACCAAGAGACCCAGTACTTC. The encoded protein is CASSLGGYQETQYF.

The chain couples TRBV4-1 to TRBJ1-2; TRBD1 aligns across 7 bases. Germline trimming cut 4 bases from V and 8 bases from J; bases unmatched to any gene: 13. The CDR3 extends over 15 amino acids. The germline CDR1 and CDR2 sequences are MGHRA and YSYEKL. CDR3 in amino acids: CASSLLSTGDLGYTF. The DNA for the CDR3 is TGCGCCAGCAGCCTCCTATCTACAGGGGATTTAGGCTACACCTTC.

The chain couples TRBV7-9 to TRBJ1-1; maybe TRBD1 (6 bases). From germline, CDR1 is SEHNR and CDR2 FQNEAQ (reference sequence). Trimming cost V 2 bases and J 6 bases, with 7 bases left between them. CDR3 length equals 12 residues. CDR3 amino acids: CASSLKGAEAFF. The CDR3 DNA reads TGTGCCAGCAGCTTAAAGGGGGCTGAAGCTTTCTTT.

The V and J genes are TRBV6-5 and TRBJ2-7; D may be TRBD1 (6 bases). Germline-derived CDR1 and CDR2 are MNHEY and SVGAGI. The CDR3 sequence is 14 residues long. V was trimmed by 2 bases and J by 6 bases, leaving 14 bases between them. CDR3: CASSYVRGSGEQYF. As DNA, the CDR3 is TGTGCCAGCAGTTACGTCAGGGGTTCAGGCGAGCAGTACTTC.

The rearrangement uses TRBV5-1 and TRBJ2-5, with D possibly being TRBD2 (7 bases). The CDR3 loop spans 17 amino acids. Trimming took off 3 bases at V and 2 bases at J, with 20 bases between the two ends. Germline assignment: CDR1 SGHRS and CDR2 YFSETQ. The CDR3 spells CASSSGRDTLFQETQYF. The CDR3 DNA reads TGCGCCAGCAGCTCGGGGAGGGACACGCTGTTTCAAGAGACCCAGTACTTC. Full variable domain (remainder filled in from reference TRBV5-1 and TRBJ2-5): KAGVTQTPRYLIKTRGQQVTLSCSPISGHRSVSWYQQTPGQGLQFLFEYFSETQRNKGNFPGRFSGRQFSNSRSEMNVSTLELGDSALYLCASSSGRDTLFQETQYFGPGTRLLVL.

This clone appeared a few times. The chain recombines TRBV9 with TRBJ1-3, with TRBD1 matching 7 bases. With 4 bases clipped from V and 2 bases from J, the junction kept 6 bases outside the gene matches. The CDR3 spans 15 residues. Per the germline V gene, CDR1 is SGDLS and CDR2 is YYNGEE. The DNA for the CDR3 is TGTGCCAGCAGCTCTACCCAGGGGGCTGGAAACACCATATATTTT. It translates to CASSSTQGAGNTIYF.

The chain has TRBV10-3 and TRBJ1-6, with 8 bases matching TRBD1. Germline V CDR1 and CDR2: ENHRY, SYGVKD. CDR3 size: 16 residues. The J segment lost 0 bases and the V segment lost 4 bases, leaving 2 bases of the junction unmatched. The CDR3 spells CAISGTGSSYNSPLHF. Here the CDR3 DNA reads TGTGCCATCAGTGGGACAGGGAGCTCCTATAATTCACCCCTCCACTTT.